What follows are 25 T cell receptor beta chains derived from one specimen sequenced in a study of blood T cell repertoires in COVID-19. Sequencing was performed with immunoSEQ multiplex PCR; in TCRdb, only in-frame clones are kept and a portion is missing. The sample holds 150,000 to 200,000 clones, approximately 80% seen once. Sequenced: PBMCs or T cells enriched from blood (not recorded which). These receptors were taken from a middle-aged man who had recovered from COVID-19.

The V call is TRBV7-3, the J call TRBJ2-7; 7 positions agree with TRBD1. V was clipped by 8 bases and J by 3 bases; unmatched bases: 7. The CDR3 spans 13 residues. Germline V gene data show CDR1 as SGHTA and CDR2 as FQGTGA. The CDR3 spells CASARDRGYEQYF. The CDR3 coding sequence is TGTGCCAGCGCCAGGGACAGAGGCTACGAGCAGTACTTC.

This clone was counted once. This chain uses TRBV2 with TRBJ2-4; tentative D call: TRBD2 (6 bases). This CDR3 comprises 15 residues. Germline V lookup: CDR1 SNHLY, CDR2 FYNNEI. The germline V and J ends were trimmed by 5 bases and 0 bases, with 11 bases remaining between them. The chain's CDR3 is CASSREDGAKNIQYF. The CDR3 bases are TGTGCCAGCAGTAGGGAGGACGGAGCCAAAAACATTCAGTACTTC.

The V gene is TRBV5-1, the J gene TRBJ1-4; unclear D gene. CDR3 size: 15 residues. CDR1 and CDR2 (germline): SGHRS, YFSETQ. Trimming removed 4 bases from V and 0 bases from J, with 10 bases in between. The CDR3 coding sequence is TGCGCCAGCAGCGCGGACGGGGCAACTAATGAAAAACTGTTTTTT. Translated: CASSADGATNEKLFF.

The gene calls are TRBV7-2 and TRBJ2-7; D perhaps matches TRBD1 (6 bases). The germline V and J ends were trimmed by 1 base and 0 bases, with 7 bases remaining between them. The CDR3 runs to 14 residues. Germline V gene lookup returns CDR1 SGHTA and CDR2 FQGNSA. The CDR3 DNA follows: TGTGCCAGCAGCTTAGACAGGGCCTCCTACGAGCAGTACTTC. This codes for CASSLDRASYEQYF.

The CDR3 region has the DNA TGTGCCAGCAGTGGACAGGATAATCAGCCCCAGCATTTT. The encoded protein is CASSGQDNQPQHF. The V call is TRBV7-8, the J call TRBJ1-5; TRBD1 agrees at 7 bases. This CDR3 region has 13 residues. The V segment lost 6 bases and the J segment 4 bases; nucleotides outside the gene matches: 3. CDR1 and CDR2 (germline): SGHVS, FQNEAQ.

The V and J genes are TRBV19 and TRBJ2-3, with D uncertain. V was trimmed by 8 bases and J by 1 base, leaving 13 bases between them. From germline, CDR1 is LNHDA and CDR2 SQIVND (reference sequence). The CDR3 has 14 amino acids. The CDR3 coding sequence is TGTGCCAGTGTGGCCCGATTTGGCACAGATACGCAGTATTTT. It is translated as CASVARFGTDTQYF.

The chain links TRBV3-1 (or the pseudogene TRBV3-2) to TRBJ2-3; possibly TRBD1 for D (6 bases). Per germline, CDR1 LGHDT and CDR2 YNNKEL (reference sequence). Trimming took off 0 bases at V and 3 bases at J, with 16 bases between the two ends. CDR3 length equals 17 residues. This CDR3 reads CASSQDLSTGKTDTQYF. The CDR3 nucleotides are TGTGCCAGCAGCCAAGATTTGTCGACAGGCAAAACAGATACGCAGTATTTT.

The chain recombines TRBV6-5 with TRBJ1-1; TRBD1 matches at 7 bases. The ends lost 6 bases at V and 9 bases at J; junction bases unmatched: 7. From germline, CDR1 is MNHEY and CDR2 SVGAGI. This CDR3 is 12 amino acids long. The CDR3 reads CASSLRQGQAFF. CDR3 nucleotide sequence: TGTGCCAGCAGCTTGCGACAGGGCCAAGCTTTCTTT.

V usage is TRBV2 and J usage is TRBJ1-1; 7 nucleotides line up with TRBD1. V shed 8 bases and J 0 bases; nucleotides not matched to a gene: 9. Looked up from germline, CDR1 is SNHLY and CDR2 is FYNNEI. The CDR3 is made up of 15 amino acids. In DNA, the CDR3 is TGTGCCAGCCCCAAAGGGGGCGGTTTGAACACTGAAGCTTTCTTT. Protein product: CASPKGGGLNTEAFF.

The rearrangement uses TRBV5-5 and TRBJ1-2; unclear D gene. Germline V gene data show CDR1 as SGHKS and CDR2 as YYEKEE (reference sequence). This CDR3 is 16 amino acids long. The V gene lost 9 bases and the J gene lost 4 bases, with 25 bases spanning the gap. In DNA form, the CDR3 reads TGTGCCACACGACGAGACTTACCTAAGTCCGCCTATGGCTACACCTTC. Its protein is CATRRDLPKSAYGYTF.

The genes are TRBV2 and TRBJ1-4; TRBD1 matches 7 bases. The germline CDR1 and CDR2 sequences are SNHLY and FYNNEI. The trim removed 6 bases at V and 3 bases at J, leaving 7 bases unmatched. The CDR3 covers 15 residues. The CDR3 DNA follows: TGTGCCAGCAGGGAGACAGGGAATCCTAATGAAAAACTGTTTTTT. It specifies CASRETGNPNEKLFF.

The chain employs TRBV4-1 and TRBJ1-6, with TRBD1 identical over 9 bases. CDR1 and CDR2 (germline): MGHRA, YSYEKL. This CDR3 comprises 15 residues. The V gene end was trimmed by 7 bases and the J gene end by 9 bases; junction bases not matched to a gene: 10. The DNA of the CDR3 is TGCGCCAGCAATCCCACCGGGACAGGGTTTTCACCCCTCCACTTT. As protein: CASNPTGTGFSPLHF.

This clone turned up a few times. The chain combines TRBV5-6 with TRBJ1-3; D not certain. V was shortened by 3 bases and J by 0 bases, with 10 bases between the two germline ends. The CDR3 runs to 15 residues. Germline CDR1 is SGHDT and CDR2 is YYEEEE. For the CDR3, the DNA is TGTGCCAGCAGCTCTCGAGCATTCTCTGGAAACACCATATATTTT. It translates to CASSSRAFSGNTIYF.

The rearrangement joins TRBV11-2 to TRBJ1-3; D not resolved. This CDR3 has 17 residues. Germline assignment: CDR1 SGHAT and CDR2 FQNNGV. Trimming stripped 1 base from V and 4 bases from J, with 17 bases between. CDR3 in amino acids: CASSLVTPVIPGNTIYF. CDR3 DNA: TGTGCCAGCAGCTTAGTAACTCCGGTGATCCCCGGAAACACCATATATTTT.

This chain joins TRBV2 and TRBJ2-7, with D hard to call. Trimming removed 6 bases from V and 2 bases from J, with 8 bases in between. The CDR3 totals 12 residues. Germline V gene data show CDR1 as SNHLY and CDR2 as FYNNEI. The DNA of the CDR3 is TGTGCCAGCAGCCCCGAGCCCTACGAGCAGTACTTC. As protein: CASSPEPYEQYF. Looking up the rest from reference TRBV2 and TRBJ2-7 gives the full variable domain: EPEVTQTPSHQVTQMGQEVILRCVPISNHLYFYWYRQILGQKVEFLVSFYNNEISEKSEIFDDQFSVERPDGSNFTLKIRSTKLEDSAMYFCASSPEPYEQYFGPGTRLTVT.

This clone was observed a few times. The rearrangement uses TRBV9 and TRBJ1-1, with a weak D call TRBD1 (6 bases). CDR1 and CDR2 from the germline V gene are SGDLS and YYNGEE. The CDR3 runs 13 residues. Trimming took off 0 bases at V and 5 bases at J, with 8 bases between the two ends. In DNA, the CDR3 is TGTGCCAGCAGCGTAGAAAGGGGGACTGAAGCTTTCTTT. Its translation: CASSVERGTEAFF.

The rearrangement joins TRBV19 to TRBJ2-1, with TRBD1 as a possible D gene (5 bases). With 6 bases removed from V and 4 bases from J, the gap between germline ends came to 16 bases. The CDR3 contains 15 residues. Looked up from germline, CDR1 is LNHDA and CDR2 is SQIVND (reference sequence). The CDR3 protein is CASSTDRLRYNEQFF. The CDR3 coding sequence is TGTGCCAGTAGCACTGACAGACTGAGATACAATGAGCAGTTCTTC.

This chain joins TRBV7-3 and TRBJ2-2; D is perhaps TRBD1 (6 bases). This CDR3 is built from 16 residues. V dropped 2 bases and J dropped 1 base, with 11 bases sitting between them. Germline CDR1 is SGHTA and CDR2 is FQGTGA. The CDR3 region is CASSLQGYRNTGELFF. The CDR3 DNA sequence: TGTGCCAGCAGCTTACAGGGGTATCGGAACACCGGGGAGCTGTTTTTT. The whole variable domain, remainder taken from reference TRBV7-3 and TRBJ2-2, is GAGVSQTPSNKVTEKGKYVELRCDPISGHTALYWYRQSLGQGPEFLIYFQGTGAADDSGLPNDRFFAVRPEGSVSTLKIQRTERGDSAVYLCASSLQGYRNTGELFFGEGSRLTVL.

The CDR3, as DNA: TGTGCTAGTGGTTTGGGACTTTACTATGGCTACACCTTC. Amino acids: CASGLGLYYGYTF. This chain joins TRBV12-5 and TRBJ1-2; no reliable D call. Trimming took 1 base from V and 3 from J, leaving 6 bases between them. CDR3 size: 13 residues. The germline gives CDR1 LGHNT, CDR2 FRNRAP.

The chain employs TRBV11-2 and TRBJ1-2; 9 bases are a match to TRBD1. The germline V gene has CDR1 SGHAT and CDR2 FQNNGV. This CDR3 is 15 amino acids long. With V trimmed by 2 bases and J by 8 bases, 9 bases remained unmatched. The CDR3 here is CASSLTHRGLLGYTF. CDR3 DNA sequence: TGTGCCAGCAGCTTAACCCACAGGGGGCTGTTGGGCTACACCTTC. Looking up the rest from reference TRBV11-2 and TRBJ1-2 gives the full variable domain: EAGVAQSPRYKIIEKRQSVAFWCNPISGHATLYWYQQILGQGPKLLIQFQNNGVVDDSQLPKDRFSAERLKGVDSTLKIQPAKLEDSAVYLCASSLTHRGLLGYTFGSGTRLTVV.

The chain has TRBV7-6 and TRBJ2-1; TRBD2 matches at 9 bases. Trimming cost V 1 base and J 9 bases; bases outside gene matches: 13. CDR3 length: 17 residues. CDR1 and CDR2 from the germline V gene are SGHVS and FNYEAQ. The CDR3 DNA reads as TGTGCCAGCAGCTTAGTGTTTCGGGGGCTAGCGGGGACTGAGCAGTTCTTC. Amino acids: CASSLVFRGLAGTEQFF.

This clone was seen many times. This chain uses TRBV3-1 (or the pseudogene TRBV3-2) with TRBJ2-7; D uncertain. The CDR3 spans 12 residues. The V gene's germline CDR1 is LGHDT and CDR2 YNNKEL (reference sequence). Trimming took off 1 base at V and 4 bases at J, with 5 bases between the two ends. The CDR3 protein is CASSQATYEQYF. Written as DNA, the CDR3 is TGTGCCAGCAGCCAAGCCACATACGAGCAGTACTTC.

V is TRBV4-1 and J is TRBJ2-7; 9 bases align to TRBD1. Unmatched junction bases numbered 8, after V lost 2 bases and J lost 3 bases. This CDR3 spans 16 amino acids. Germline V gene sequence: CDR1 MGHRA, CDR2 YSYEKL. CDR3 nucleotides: TGCGCCAGCAGCCAATTTTCACAGGGGGCTTTCTACGAGCAGTACTTC. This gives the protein CASSQFSQGAFYEQYF.

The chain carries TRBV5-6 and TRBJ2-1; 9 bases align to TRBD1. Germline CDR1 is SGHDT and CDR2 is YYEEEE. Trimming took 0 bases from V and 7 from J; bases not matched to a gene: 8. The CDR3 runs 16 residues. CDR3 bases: TGTGCCAGCAGCTTGGCCCGGGACAGGGTGAGGAATGAGCAGTTCTTC. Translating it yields CASSLARDRVRNEQFF.

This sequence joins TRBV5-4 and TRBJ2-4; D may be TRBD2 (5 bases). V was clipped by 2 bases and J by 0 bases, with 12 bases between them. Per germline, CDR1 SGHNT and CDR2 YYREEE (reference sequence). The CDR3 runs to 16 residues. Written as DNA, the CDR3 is TGTGCCAGCAGCTTAGGACTCGACCTAGCCAAAAACATTCAGTACTTC. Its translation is CASSLGLDLAKNIQYF.